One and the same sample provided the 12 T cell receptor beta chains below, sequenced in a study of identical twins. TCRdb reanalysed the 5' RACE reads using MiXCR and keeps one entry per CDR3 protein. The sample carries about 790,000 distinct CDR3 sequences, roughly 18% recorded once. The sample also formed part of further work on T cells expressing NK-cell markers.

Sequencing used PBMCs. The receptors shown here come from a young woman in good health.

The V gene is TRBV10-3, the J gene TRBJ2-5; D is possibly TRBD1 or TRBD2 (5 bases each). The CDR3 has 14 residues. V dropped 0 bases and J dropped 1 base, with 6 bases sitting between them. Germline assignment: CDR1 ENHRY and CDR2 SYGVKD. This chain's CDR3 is CAISESGTQETQYF. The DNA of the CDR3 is TGTGCCATCAGTGAGTCAGGGACCCAAGAGACCCAGTACTTC.

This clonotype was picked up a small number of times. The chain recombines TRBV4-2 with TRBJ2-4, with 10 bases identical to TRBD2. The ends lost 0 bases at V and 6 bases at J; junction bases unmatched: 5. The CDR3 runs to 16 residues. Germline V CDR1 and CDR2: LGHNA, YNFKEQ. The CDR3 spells CASSQEGTSVGNIQYF. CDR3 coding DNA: TGTGCCAGCAGCCAAGAAGGGACTAGCGTAGGAAACATTCAGTACTTC.

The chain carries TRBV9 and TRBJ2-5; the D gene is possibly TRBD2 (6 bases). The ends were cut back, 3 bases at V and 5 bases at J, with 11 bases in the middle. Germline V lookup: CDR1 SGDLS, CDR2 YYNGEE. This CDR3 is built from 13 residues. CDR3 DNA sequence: TGTGCCAGCAGCGGCGACGCGGGGGAGACCCAGTACTTC. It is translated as CASSGDAGETQYF.

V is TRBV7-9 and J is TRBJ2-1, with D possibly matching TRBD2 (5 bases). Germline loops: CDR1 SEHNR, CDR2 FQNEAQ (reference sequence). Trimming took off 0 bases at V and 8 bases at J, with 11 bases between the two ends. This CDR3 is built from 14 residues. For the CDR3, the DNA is TGTGCCAGCAGCTTAGCCCCGGGGATCGATGAGCAGTTCTTC. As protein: CASSLAPGIDEQFF. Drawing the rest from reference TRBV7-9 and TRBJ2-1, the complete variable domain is DTGVSQNPRHKITKRGQNVTFRCDPISEHNRLYWYRQTLGQGPEFLTYFQNEAQLEKSRLLSDRFSAERPKGSFSTLEIQRTEQGDSAMYLCASSLAPGIDEQFFGPGTRLTVL.

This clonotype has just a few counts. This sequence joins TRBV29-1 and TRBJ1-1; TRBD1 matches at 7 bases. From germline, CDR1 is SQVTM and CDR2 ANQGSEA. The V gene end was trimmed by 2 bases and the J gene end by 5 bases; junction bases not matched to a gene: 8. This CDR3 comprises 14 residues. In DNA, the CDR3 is TGCAGCGTTGAACTTCTAGGGGGCGGAACTGAAGCTTTCTTT. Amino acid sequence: CSVELLGGGTEAFF.

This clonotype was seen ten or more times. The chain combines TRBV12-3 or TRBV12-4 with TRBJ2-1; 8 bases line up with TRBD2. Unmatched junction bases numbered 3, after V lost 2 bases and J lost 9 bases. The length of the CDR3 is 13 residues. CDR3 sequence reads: CASSLSGSGEQFF. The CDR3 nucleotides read TGTGCCAGCAGTTTAAGCGGGAGTGGTGAGCAGTTCTTC.

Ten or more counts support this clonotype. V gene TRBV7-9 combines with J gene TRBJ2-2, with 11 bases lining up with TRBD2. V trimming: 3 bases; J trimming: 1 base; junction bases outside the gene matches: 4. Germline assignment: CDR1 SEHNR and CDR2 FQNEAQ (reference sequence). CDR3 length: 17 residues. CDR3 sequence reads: CASSFLAGGQNTGELFF. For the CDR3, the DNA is TGTGCCAGCAGCTTCCTAGCGGGAGGACAGAACACCGGGGAGCTGTTTTTT.

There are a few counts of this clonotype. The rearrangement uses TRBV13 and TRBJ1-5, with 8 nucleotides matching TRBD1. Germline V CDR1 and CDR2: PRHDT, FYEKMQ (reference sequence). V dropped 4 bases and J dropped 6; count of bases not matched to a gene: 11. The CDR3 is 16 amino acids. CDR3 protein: CASSSMTGEGGQPQHF. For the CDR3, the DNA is TGTGCCAGCAGCTCCATGACAGGGGAAGGGGGTCAGCCCCAGCATTTT.

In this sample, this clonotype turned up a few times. DNA for the CDR3: TGTGCCAGCAGCGTAGGGGTAGAAAACTATGGCTACACCTTC. The encoded protein is CASSVGVENYGYTF. This chain uses TRBV9 with TRBJ1-2; D unclear. This CDR3 has 14 residues. V lost 0 bases and J 2 bases, leaving 8 bases between the germline ends. Germline values: CDR1 SGDLS, CDR2 YYNGEE.

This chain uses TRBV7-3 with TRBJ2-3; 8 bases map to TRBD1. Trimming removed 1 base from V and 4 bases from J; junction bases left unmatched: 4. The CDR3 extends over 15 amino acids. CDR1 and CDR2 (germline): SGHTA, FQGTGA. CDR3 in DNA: TGTGCCAGCAGCTTAAATGGACAGGGCTCAGATACGCAGTATTTT. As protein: CASSLNGQGSDTQYF.

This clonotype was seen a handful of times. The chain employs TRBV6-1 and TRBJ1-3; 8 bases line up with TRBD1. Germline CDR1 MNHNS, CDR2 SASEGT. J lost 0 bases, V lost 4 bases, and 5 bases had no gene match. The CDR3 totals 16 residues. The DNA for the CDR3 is TGTGCCAGCAGTGGCCGGGACAGGTTCTCTGGAAACACCATATATTTT. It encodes CASSGRDRFSGNTIYF.

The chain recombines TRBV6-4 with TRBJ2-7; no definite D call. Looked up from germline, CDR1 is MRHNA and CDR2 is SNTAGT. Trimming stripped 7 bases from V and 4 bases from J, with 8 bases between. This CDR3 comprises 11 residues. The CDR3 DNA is TGTGCCAGCAACGACCGGTACGAGCAGTACTTC. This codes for CASNDRYEQYF.